Included here is one TCR beta chain sequence, with context. A few counts support this clone. Its antigen is currently not known. No quality values exist for individual bases; no much larger clone is one base distant. This record belongs to a study of memory CD8 T cells in hepatitis C reinfection (dated 2017 in TCRdb). In the study overall: Among the donors, a few cleared two back-to-back HCV infections on their own, whereas two got rid of a primary infection but ended up chronically infected after reinfection. HCV reinfection was defined as a positive HCV RNA test following two negative tests taken at least 60 days apart. Late or post reinfection samples were collected 12 to 24 weeks after reinfection was detected. Across an HCV reinfection episode in several donors, the study followed the TCR beta repertoire of virus-specific CD8 T cells over time. Roughly five reinfection cases with stored pre-reinfection samples were identified between the late 2000s and the early 2010s. In the reinfection study, participants with a resolved prior HCV infection were followed up every 3 months. The paper's findings and limits, for the study overall: Because only a few donors were included, definitive conclusions about public clonotypes linked to secondary clearance were beyond the reach of the study.

The library was built by means of the immunoSEQ multiplex PCR assay. Genomic DNA was pulled from the sorted cells, and the automated high-throughput method of Adaptive Biotechnologies was used to sequence the TCR beta V, D and J regions. CDR3 regions were amplified with a two-step, bias-controlled multiplex PCR. An Illumina instrument was used to sequence the amplified TCR beta libraries. Per the original workflow: Demultiplexed reads were processed to reduce amplification and sequencing bias, and CDR3 sequences were assigned to gene families using the IMGT database. Repertoire data were analyzed with ImmunoSEQ software version 2.0. Clonotype lists were filtered to remove out-of-frame sequences and sequences containing stop codons in the CDR3. Clonotypes with a frequency below 0.01% were excluded because such low-frequency clonotypes corresponded to less than one cell. Richness was calculated by dividing observed richness by input cell number, and evenness was calculated by dividing Shannon entropy by log observed richness. Simpson diversity and Morisita-Horn overlap indices were used to quantify repertoire diversity and similarity between time points. Clonotypes were grouped as dominant (>1%), sub-dominant (0.5-0.99%), low abundance (0.1-0.49%) or lowest abundance (<0.1%). A germline index was calculated as total CDR3 length minus total nucleotide additions, divided by total CDR3 length. TCRdb mirrors the immuneACCESS table, restricted to in-frame sequences. Some clones are absent from its copies; in checked studies, under half trace to an unresolved V gene, and the reason for the others is unknown. D and trimming come from the DNA, and the V and J calls and clone size come from that table. The sample table shows 45,000 to 50,000 clones, and 85% to 90% are seen once. The top ten hold roughly 0.7% of the sample.

In the paper's terms, the time point label means: late/post reinfection, 12 to 24 weeks after detection. The sorted cells were sequenced directly ex vivo, without any in vitro expansion ahead of TCR sequencing. The donors were people who inject drugs and were enrolled in Canada's Montreal Acute Hepatitis C Cohort Study (HEPCO). As controls, total naive CD8 T cells, sorted as viable CD3+ CD8+ CD45RO-, were obtained from two donors at each of the three reinfection time points. Before sorting, cryopreserved peripheral blood mononuclear cells were thawed, and CD8 T cells were purified from the thawed cells. The MACS CD8+ T cell Isolation Kit was used to enrich CD8 T cells by negative selection. A BD FACSAria II sorter with FACSDiva software was used for cell sorting, and FlowJo was used for data analysis. V drops 3 bases and J drops 1 base, leaving 13 bases in between. The CDR3 has 16 amino acids, counting the end cysteine and phenylalanine. The kept DNA is CDR3 alone, 48 bases in frame from the first base. CDR1 is given as LGHNA and CDR2 as YSLEER, both from the germline V gene.

The clonotype originates from a man aged 18 to 35 with hepatitis C virus infection. The sequence joins TRBV4-3 to TRBJ2-1; TRBD2 might be the D gene, on 6 matching bases. Sequencing used naive CD8+ T cells sorted from blood. The cell subset or site label, read with the paper, signifies: total naive CD8+CD45RO- T cells. The CDR3 corresponds to CASSHGVGGSYNEQFF. The DNA sequence is given as TGCGCCAGCAGCCATGGAGTCGGGGGTTCCTACAATGAGCAGTTCTTC.